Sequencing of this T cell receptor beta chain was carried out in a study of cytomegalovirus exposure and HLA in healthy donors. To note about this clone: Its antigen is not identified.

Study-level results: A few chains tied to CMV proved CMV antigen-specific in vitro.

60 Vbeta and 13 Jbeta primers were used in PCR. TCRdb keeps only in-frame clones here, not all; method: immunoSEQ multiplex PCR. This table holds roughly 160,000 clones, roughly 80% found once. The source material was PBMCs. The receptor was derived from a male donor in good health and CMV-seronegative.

Here the CDR3 DNA reads TGTGCCAGCAGCCTGGACATTCCCTACGAGCAGTACTTC. Amino acid sequence: CASSLDIPYEQYF. The chain employs TRBV6-1 and TRBJ2-7; D is perhaps TRBD1 (5 bases). Germline values: CDR1 MNHNS, CDR2 SASEGT. There are 13 residues in the CDR3. The V end lost 6 bases, the J end lost 2 bases, and 11 bases lay between the germline ends.